Each of the 14 T cell receptor beta chains below was sequenced from the same sample in a study of Graves' ophthalmopathy and Graves' hyperthyroidism (dated by TCRdb to the late 2010s). Sequencing used an Illumina HiSeq 2000. TCR beta CDR3 regions were amplified from RNA transcripts for repertoire sequencing. The first round of RT-PCR was done with HTBI primers and the Qiagen OneStep RT-PCR kit, and was followed by a second round of multiplex PCR, then size selection and purification. TCRdb ran its own pipeline on the public reads, namely fastp trimming at Q25 and MiXCR clone calling, and kept in-frame beta chains. CDR3 protein duplicates are merged, each entry listing the most common genes and DNA. For this sample the table gives 150,000 to 200,000 distinct CDR3 sequences, of which around 40% were detected only once. The ten most abundant clones make up over 7% of the sample. Sequences were obtained from peripheral blood. These receptors were collected from a young man with Graves' ophthalmopathy. Donor details come from another sample of the same person, matched by shared clones.

This clonotype was found many times. The chain has TRBV27 and TRBJ2-7, with 8 nucleotides matching TRBD1. This CDR3 contains 14 residues. Germline V gene sequence: CDR1 MNHEY, CDR2 SMNVEV (reference sequence). The trim removed 5 bases at V and 6 bases at J, leaving 9 bases unmatched. The DNA of the CDR3 is TGTGCCAGCAGTCAATGGACAGGGATGAGCGAGCAGTACTTC. Residues: CASSQWTGMSEQYF.

The rearrangement uses TRBV6-1 and TRBJ1-1; TRBD1 might be the D (5 bases). Germline assignment: CDR1 MNHNS and CDR2 SASEGT. The CDR3 has 16 residues. Between the trimmed V and J ends, which lost 6 bases and 3 bases, there was a span of 20 bases. CDR3: CASRVRRVTGDTEAFF. The CDR3 bases are TGTGCCAGCAGGGTACGGAGGGTTACGGGGGACACTGAAGCTTTCTTT.

The chain is built from TRBV15 and TRBJ2-7; 12 bases fit TRBD2. Trimming removed 0 bases from V and 4 bases from J; junction bases left unmatched: 1. Per germline, CDR1 LNHNV and CDR2 YYDKDF (reference sequence). This CDR3 is built from 15 residues. The CDR3 region has the DNA TGTGCCACCAGCAGAGAAGGGACTAGCGGGTACGAGCAGTACTTC. Translated: CATSREGTSGYEQYF.

This clonotype showed up many times. The V and J genes are TRBV20-1 and TRBJ2-7; 7 bases match TRBD2. V shed 5 bases and J 3 bases; nucleotides not matched to a gene: 10. There are 14 residues in the CDR3. Looked up from germline, CDR1 is DFQATT and CDR2 is SNEGSKA (reference sequence). The CDR3 DNA reads TGCAGTGCTTCCCTGGGAGGGCCTTTCTACGAGCAGTACTTC. Its protein product is CSASLGGPFYEQYF.

The CDR3 sequence is CASSGDSSYEQYF. Written as DNA, the CDR3 is TGTGCCAGCAGTGGGGACAGTTCCTACGAGCAGTACTTC. The V gene is TRBV12-3 or TRBV12-4, the J gene TRBJ2-7, with TRBD1 identical over 7 bases. Losses at the gene ends were 5 bases for V and 1 base for J; bases not matched to a gene: 2. The CDR3 length is 13 residues.

This clonotype was counted at least ten times. J is TRBJ1-5 and V is TRBV28; TRBD1 is a possible D gene (6 bases). V was shortened by 3 bases and J by 4 bases, with 16 bases between the two germline ends. The CDR3 consists of 16 residues. Germline loops: CDR1 MDHEN, CDR2 SYDVKM. DNA of the CDR3: TGTGCCAGCAGTTTGTCGGCAGGGGTTTTGAATCAGCCCCAGCATTTT. Protein sequence: CASSLSAGVLNQPQHF.

This clonotype was seen at least ten times. For the CDR3, the DNA is TGTGCCAGCAGTTCTCCCCCAGCTGAGCAGTACTTC. Its translation: CASSSPPAEQYF. This rearrangement joins TRBV28 to TRBJ2-7; no reliable D call. CDR1 is MDHEN, CDR2 SYDVKM, per germline. V was trimmed by 4 bases and J by 7 bases, leaving 11 bases between them. The CDR3 spans 12 residues.

At least ten counts were recorded for this clonotype. This likely comes from a read error, as the CDR3 has no conserved phenylalanine or tryptophan at its end. This chain connects TRBV6-5 to TRBJ1-5; 7 bases fit TRBD1. The junction had 7 bases not matched to a gene; V was cut back by 4 bases and J by 7 bases. This CDR3 comprises 14 residues. Per the germline V gene, CDR1 is MNHEY and CDR2 is SVGAGI. The CDR3 nucleotides are TGTGCCAGCAGTTTCACAGGGGATTACCAGCCCCAGCATCTT. As protein: CASSFTGDYQPQHL.

CDR3 amino acids: CASSPRAGREETQYF. CDR3 coding DNA: TGTGCCAGCAGCCCCCGCGCAGGGAGGGAAGAGACCCAGTACTTC. J is TRBJ2-5 and V is TRBV28; 7 nucleotides match TRBD2. The CDR3 is 15 amino acids. CDR1 is MDHEN, CDR2 SYDVKM, per germline. With 6 bases clipped from V and 3 bases from J, the junction kept 10 bases outside the gene matches.

This rearrangement joins TRBV7-2 to TRBJ2-7; no firm D call. This CDR3 region has 13 residues. V lost 5 bases and J lost 4, with 12 bases in between. Germline V CDR1 and CDR2: SGHTA, FQGNSA. The CDR3 protein is CASSQRASYEQYF. The CDR3 DNA follows: TGTGCCAGCAGCCAACGGGCGTCGTACGAGCAGTACTTC.

Only a few counts were recorded for this clonotype. The gene calls are TRBV12-3 or TRBV12-4 and TRBJ2-5; D gene ambiguous. Trimming removed 1 base from V and 11 bases from J, with 14 bases in between. CDR3 size: 13 residues. CDR3 protein: CASSLEPKTQQYF. CDR3 sequence (DNA): TGTGCCAGCAGTTTAGAACCAAAGACTCAACAGTACTTC.

The rearrangement links TRBV6-1 to TRBJ1-5, with a tentative D call TRBD1 (6 bases). This CDR3 spans 15 amino acids. Germline-derived CDR1 and CDR2 are MNHNS and SASEGT. V lost 2 bases and J lost 12, with 20 bases in between. The CDR3 loop is CASSELGGLYSDQHF. The CDR3 coding sequence is TGTGCCAGCAGTGAATTGGGGGGGCTCTATTCCGACCAGCATTTT.

This clonotype has only one observation. The chain combines TRBV19 with TRBJ1-5; perhaps TRBD1 as D (5 bases). V was trimmed by 5 bases and J by 0 bases, leaving 11 bases between them. CDR3 length equals 15 residues. Germline loops: CDR1 LNHDA, CDR2 SQIVND (reference sequence). CDR3 amino acids: CASSSQGDSNQPQHF. The CDR3 DNA is TGTGCCAGTAGTTCCCAAGGGGATAGCAATCAGCCCCAGCATTTT.

V and J are TRBV6-1 and TRBJ2-7; no clear D. Trimming left V 7 bases short and J 5 bases short, with 9 bases between. Germline loops: CDR1 MNHNS, CDR2 SASEGT. The CDR3 spans 11 residues. CDR3 in amino acids: CASMEWDEQYF. The CDR3 bases are TGTGCCAGCATGGAGTGGGACGAGCAGTACTTC.